The TCR beta chain under discussion was sequenced for a study of Ad26.COV2.S vaccination and SARS-CoV-2 variants. Indicated treatment: some 20 received Ad26.COV2.S at low or high dose, single or two shots; several received placebo; per-sample allocation not given. Collection of samples fell on day 63 after the first vaccine or placebo injection. Overall study results and limits: Recipients of vaccine and of placebo showed similar breadth of their non-spike TCR repertoires.

The CDR3 runs to 14 residues. Germline values: CDR1 LNHDA, CDR2 SQIVND (reference sequence). Trimming at V came to 5 bases and at J to 8 bases, leaving 6 bases not matched to a gene. With respect to this clone: What it recognizes is unknown.

Profiling relied on immunoSEQ multiplex PCR, and the TCRdb table lists in-frame clones only, not all of them. This sample has 300,000 to 400,000 clones, with roughly 91% found just once. The V and J genes are TRBV19 and TRBJ1-4; TRBD1 agrees at 9 bases. The TCR comes from a person aged 18 to 59 who received the Ad26.COV2.S COVID-19 vaccine or a placebo. Sequencing was performed on peripheral blood, taken in a trial of Ad26.COV2.S vaccine versus placebo. The CDR3 sequence: CASSPGQGFEKLFF. The CDR3 nucleotides are TGTGCCAGTAGTCCGGGACAGGGTTTCGAAAAACTGTTTTTT.